This T cell receptor (beta chain) stems from a study of monozygotic twins with inflammatory bowel disease. TCRdb re-called the 5' RACE reads; every CDR3 protein appears as one record, without DNA. The listing contains roughly 200,000 distinct CDR3 sequences. Unfractionated whole blood yielded total RNA, and T cells were not sorted. This CDR3 is built from 16 residues. CDR1 and CDR2 (germline): SQVTM, ANQGSEA. The sample taken for sequencing was blood. This sequence joins TRBV29-1 and TRBJ1-2; TCRdb returns TRBD1, unconfirmable since there is no DNA. The TCR originated in a human donor with ulcerative colitis or Crohn's disease, or a healthy co-twin of an affected twin (not recorded which). CDR3 protein: CSATTERTGGSWGYAF.